This T cell receptor beta chain is from a study of CD8 T cells in ankylosing spondylitis. Points from the study as a whole: Seven to nine highly homologous variants made up a TCR beta motif that seemed to typify ankylosing spondylitis blood. Past studies reported some motif variants in reactive arthritis synovial fluid and blood. Significantly higher representation of disease-linked clones was reported for matched ankylosing spondylitis synovial fluid.

Preparation of TCR beta libraries was done by quantitative 5'-RACE with molecular barcodes. TCRdb recomputed calls from the 5' RACE reads with MiXCR, one row per CDR3 protein. Here the sample spans tens of thousands of distinct CDR3 sequences, around 6.7% being singletons. There are many counts of this clonotype. Its antigen remains unknown. This CDR3 region has 17 residues. The V gene's germline CDR1 is MDHEN and CDR2 SYDVKM. After removal of 3 bases from V and 5 bases from J, the junction contained 9 bases not matched to a gene. The chain recombines TRBV28 with TRBJ2-7; 14 nucleotides line up with TRBD2. The source of this sequence is a male donor with ankylosing spondylitis or in good health (not recorded which). The sample taken for sequencing was blood, either unsorted or a sorted T cell fraction (not recorded which). The CDR3: CASSLEDPGLAGDEQYF. CDR3 nucleotide sequence: TGTGCCAGCAGTTTGGAGGATCCGGGACTAGCGGGAGACGAGCAGTACTTC.